What follows is one T cell receptor beta chain and its context. These data are taken from a study of CD8 T cells in Susac syndrome. The germline CDR1 and CDR2 sequences are SGHDT and YYEEEE. V lost 4 bases, J lost 4 bases, and 20 bases lay in between. This CDR3 is 16 amino acids long. Reverse transcription used 0.5 to 1 ug RNA and random hexamers. Across 54 Vbeta and 13 Jbeta, immunoSEQ multiplex PCR amplified TCR beta CDR3. MiXCR was run by TCRdb on the immunoSEQ multiplex PCR reads, yielding one entry per CDR3 protein. The repertoire holds about 100,000 distinct CDR3 sequences, with nearly 97% as singletons. Bulk CD8+ and CD4+ cells came from magnetic negative isolation; CD8+ TEMRA by FACS.

J is TRBJ2-5 and V is TRBV5-6; D possibly matches TRBD1 or TRBD2 (5 bases each). What was sequenced was CD8+ T cells from PBMCs. The TCR sequence derives from a human donor with Susac syndrome. The CDR3 nucleotides read TGTGCCAGCAGCCGCGCACCGCCTCCGGGACGAGAGACCCAGTACTTC. Residues: CASSRAPPPGRETQYF.